The 2 T cell receptor beta chains given below trace back to one sample, sequenced in a study of human T cells and chemical hapten exposure. As for time point: pre-sensitization, week 0. Treatment described: therapeutic diphenylcyclopropenone sensitization with weekly scalp DPC. TCRdb recomputed calls from the RACE reads with MiXCR, one row per CDR3 protein. Here the sample spans roughly 60,000 distinct CDR3 sequences, around 7% being singletons. The source was whole blood, collected in connection with sensitization to the hapten diphenylcyclopropenone (DPC). The source is a woman in her twenties or thirties with alopecia areata. Some clones in this sample may be carry-over from other donors' samples.

This clonotype was observed many times. This chain uses TRBV6-2 or TRBV6-3 with TRBJ1-1, with a weak D call TRBD1 (5 bases). Germline lookup yields CDR1 MNHEY and CDR2 SVGEGT. Between the trimmed V and J ends, which lost 3 bases and 1 base, there was a span of 12 bases. The CDR3 has 15 amino acids. The CDR3 here is CASSYWAGGNTEAFF. In DNA form, the CDR3 reads TGTGCCAGCAGTTATTGGGCGGGGGGGAACACTGAAGCTTTCTTT.

This clonotype was counted ten times or more. The V and J genes are TRBV5-1 and TRBJ1-1; a weak D match, TRBD1 (6 bases). The V end lost 1 base, the J end lost 5 bases, and 9 bases lay between the germline ends. Germline assignment: CDR1 SGHRS and CDR2 YFSETQ. The CDR3 has 13 residues. The DNA of the CDR3 is TGCGCCAGCAGCTTGATTAGGGGGACTGAAGCTTTCTTT. This sequence encodes CASSLIRGTEAFF.